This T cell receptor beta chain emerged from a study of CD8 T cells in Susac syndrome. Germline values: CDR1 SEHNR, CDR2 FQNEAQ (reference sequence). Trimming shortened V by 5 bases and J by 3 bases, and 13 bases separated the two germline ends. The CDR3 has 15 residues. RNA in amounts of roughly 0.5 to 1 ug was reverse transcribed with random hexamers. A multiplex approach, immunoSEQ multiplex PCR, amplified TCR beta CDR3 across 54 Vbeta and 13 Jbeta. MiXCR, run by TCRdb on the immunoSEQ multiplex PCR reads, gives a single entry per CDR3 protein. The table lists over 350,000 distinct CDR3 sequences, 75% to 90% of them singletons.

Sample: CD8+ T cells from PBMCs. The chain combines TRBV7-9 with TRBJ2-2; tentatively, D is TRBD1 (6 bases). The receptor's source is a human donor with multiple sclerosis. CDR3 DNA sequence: TGTGCCAGCAGCCCTAAACAGGGAGACACCGGGGAGCTGTTTTTT. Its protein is CASSPKQGDTGELFF.